What follows are 27 T cell receptor beta chains derived from one specimen sequenced in a study of PD-1 blockade in classical Hodgkin lymphoma (dated by TCRdb to the early 2020s). Library preparation employed the immunoSEQ multiplex PCR assay. TCRdb provides this immuneACCESS table in a form limited to in-frame rearrangements. Some clones are lacking; in checked studies, under half of them reflect an unresolved V gene, and why the rest are absent is not known. The sample table holds about 64,000 clones, of which more than 80% were seen once. The leading ten clones occupy approximately 10% of the sample. Taken with the paper, the label for time point translates to: cycle 4 day 1 (C4D1), after less than seven weeks of nivolumab. All trial patients had relapsed after autologous stem cell transplantation, with cohorts A, B and C differing in prior brentuximab vedotin exposure. Sequences were derived from peripheral blood mononuclear cells (PBMCs), sampled before the fourth cycle of nivolumab. The receptor set was obtained from a human donor with classical Hodgkin lymphoma.

The rearrangement joins TRBV5-1 to TRBJ2-2; 7 bases are a match to TRBD1. CDR3 length equals 14 residues. V lost 4 bases, J lost 7 bases, and 7 bases stayed unmatched. Germline assignment: CDR1 SGHRS and CDR2 YFSETQ. In DNA form, the CDR3 reads TGCGCCAGCAGCGTCACAGGGGCAAGCGGGGAGCTGTTTTTT. It yields the protein CASSVTGASGELFF. Full variable domain (remainder filled in from reference TRBV5-1 and TRBJ2-2): KAGVTQTPRYLIKTRGQQVTLSCSPISGHRSVSWYQQTPGQGLQFLFEYFSETQRNKGNFPGRFSGRQFSNSRSEMNVSTLELGDSALYLCASSVTGASGELFFGEGSRLTVL.

This sequence joins TRBV13 and TRBJ2-7; 8 bases are shared with TRBD2. V trimming: 5 bases; J trimming: 6 bases; junction bases outside the gene matches: 12. This CDR3 contains 15 residues. Germline CDR1 PRHDT, CDR2 FYEKMQ (reference sequence). In DNA, the CDR3 is TGTGCCAGCAGCCCTAGGGTGCTAGCGGGTGTCGAGCAGTACTTC. Translated, it gives CASSPRVLAGVEQYF. The whole variable domain, filled in from reference TRBV13 and TRBJ2-7, reads AAGVIQSPRHLIKEKRETATLKCYPIPRHDTVYWYQQGPGQDPQFLISFYEKMQSDKGSIPDRFSAQQFSDYHSELNMSSLELGDSALYFCASSPRVLAGVEQYFGPGTRLTVT.

The chain's CDR3 is CASSHRGWNTEAFF. The CDR3, as DNA: TGTGCCAGCAGCCACAGGGGGTGGAACACTGAAGCTTTCTTT. This sequence joins TRBV5-8 and TRBJ1-1, with 8 bases aligning to TRBD1. The CDR3 is 14 residues long. Germline V gives CDR1 SGHTS, CDR2 YDEGEE. V lost 4 bases and J lost 1; bases outside the gene matches: 3.

This clone occurred once. J is TRBJ1-1 and V is TRBV20-1; D is undetermined. The germline V gene has CDR1 DFQATT and CDR2 SNEGSKA (reference sequence). The CDR3 contains 10 residues. Deletions cut 5 bases from V and 8 bases from J, with 9 bases between. CDR3 loop: CSAWRREAFF. The CDR3 nucleotides read TGCAGTGCTTGGCGACGGGAAGCTTTCTTT.

The chain joins TRBV9 to TRBJ1-1; 8 bases match TRBD1. Germline CDR1 is SGDLS and CDR2 is YYNGEE. The CDR3 loop spans 12 amino acids. Unmatched junction bases numbered 2, after V lost 6 bases and J lost 4 bases. The CDR3 bases are TGTGCCAGCAACAGGGGGGGCACTGAAGCTTTCTTT. As protein: CASNRGGTEAFF.

The chain has TRBV6-5 and TRBJ2-2; D is unclear. This CDR3 has 15 residues. The germline V gene has CDR1 MNHEY and CDR2 SVGAGI. Trimming cost V 0 bases and J 3 bases, with 8 bases left between them. The CDR3 DNA reads as TGTGCCAGCAGTTACTCACCAGGTTACACCGGGGAGCTGTTTTTT. It is translated as CASSYSPGYTGELFF.

The chain couples TRBV5-4 to TRBJ1-3; D remains ambiguous. The CDR3 is made up of 15 amino acids. Per germline, CDR1 SGHNT and CDR2 YYREEE (reference sequence). V was pared by 4 bases and J by 6 bases, with 17 bases between. The CDR3 DNA sequence: TGTGCCAGCAGCATAGATCCAAGCCTGATAAACACCATATATTTT. This codes for CASSIDPSLINTIYF.

The rearrangement joins TRBV28 to TRBJ1-1, with 10 bases that match TRBD1. Germline CDR1 MDHEN, CDR2 SYDVKM. This CDR3 region has 15 residues. J gave up 7 bases and V 6 bases, and 11 bases lay outside the gene matches. CDR3 nucleotide sequence: TGTGCCAGCAGCCGTCCCGGGACAGGGGCGTTTGAAGCTTTCTTT. Translation gives CASSRPGTGAFEAFF.

This clone is large in the sample. The chain uses TRBV13 and TRBJ1-6; D call uncertain. Germline V gives CDR1 PRHDT, CDR2 FYEKMQ (reference sequence). This CDR3 contains 13 residues. Trimming shortened V by 5 bases and J by 10 bases, and 12 bases separated the two germline ends. In DNA, the CDR3 is TGTGCCAGCAGCCCCCGCCCCTGGTCACCCCTCCACTTT. This encodes CASSPRPWSPLHF.

The chain is built from TRBV9 and TRBJ1-2; D remains unclear. Per germline, CDR1 SGDLS and CDR2 YYNGEE. V was pared by 2 bases and J by 6 bases, with 11 bases between. CDR3 length: 13 amino acids. In DNA form, the CDR3 reads TGTGCCAGCAGCGTGCGGCCCGGGGATGGCTACACCTTC. Translated: CASSVRPGDGYTF. Combining the CDR3 with reference TRBV9 and TRBJ1-2 gives the whole variable domain DSGVTQTPKHLITATGQRVTLRCSPRSGDLSVYWYQQSLDQGLQFLIQYYNGEERAKGNILERFSAQQFPDLHSELNLSSLELGDSALYFCASSVRPGDGYTFGSGTRLTVV.

The chain recombines TRBV9 with TRBJ1-2; TRBD1 matches at 7 bases. The germline V gene has CDR1 SGDLS and CDR2 YYNGEE. Trimming removed 3 bases from V and 2 bases from J; junction bases left unmatched: 7. The CDR3 sequence is 15 residues long. In DNA, the CDR3 is TGTGCCAGCAGCGGATACCAGGGGGGCAACTATGGCTACACCTTC. Protein: CASSGYQGGNYGYTF.

V gene TRBV28 combines with J gene TRBJ1-5, with TRBD1 matching over 10 bases. Unmatched junction bases numbered 15, after V lost 4 bases and J lost 9 bases. Germline V gene lookup returns CDR1 MDHEN and CDR2 SYDVKM. This CDR3 has 17 residues. This chain's CDR3 is CASSSDRGPITSRPQHF. The CDR3 nucleotides are TGTGCCAGCAGTTCCGACAGGGGGCCGATCACTTCCAGGCCCCAGCATTTT.

The chain carries TRBV19 and TRBJ2-2; perhaps D is TRBD1 or TRBD2 (5 bases each). There are 16 residues in the CDR3. Deletions cut 5 bases from V and 2 bases from J, with 15 bases between. Germline-derived CDR1 and CDR2 are LNHDA and SQIVND (reference sequence). The CDR3 coding sequence is TGTGCCAGTAGTCTCTTTGGGACGGGAAACACCGGGGAGCTGTTTTTT. As protein: CASSLFGTGNTGELFF.

The rearrangement uses TRBV7-9 and TRBJ1-1, with unresolved D. Trimming took 1 base from V and 8 from J, leaving 5 bases between them. Germline V gives CDR1 SEHNR, CDR2 FQNEAQ (reference sequence). This CDR3 is built from 11 residues. The CDR3 DNA is TGTGCCAGCAGCTTAGAAGGGGAAGCTTTCTTT. It specifies CASSLEGEAFF.

V gene TRBV25-1 combines with J gene TRBJ1-1, with D uncertain. The CDR3 consists of 13 residues. The germline CDR1 and CDR2 sequences are MGHDK and SYGVNS. V dropped 2 bases and J dropped 3 bases, with 7 bases sitting between them. The CDR3 here is CASSEGWDTEAFF. In DNA, the CDR3 is TGTGCCAGCAGTGAAGGTTGGGACACTGAAGCTTTCTTT.

The chain carries TRBV19 and TRBJ1-1; 7 nucleotides line up with TRBD1. The V segment lost 9 bases and the J segment 1 base; nucleotides outside the gene matches: 5. The CDR3 contains 13 residues. Germline lookup yields CDR1 LNHDA and CDR2 SQIVND (reference sequence). CDR3 DNA sequence: TGTGCCAGCACAGGGGAGAGGAACACTGAAGCTTTCTTT. Translation gives CASTGERNTEAFF.

The genes are TRBV5-1 and TRBJ2-5, with 11 positions matching TRBD2. Germline loops: CDR1 SGHRS, CDR2 YFSETQ. Germline trimming cut 7 bases from V and 3 bases from J; bases unmatched to any gene: 14. This CDR3 region has 17 residues. The CDR3 nucleotides are TGCGCCAGCCAGAGTTGGGGACTAGCGGAGGGCAAAGAGACCCAGTACTTC. It codes for CASQSWGLAEGKETQYF.

The chain links TRBV5-1 to TRBJ1-2, with a possible D match to TRBD1 (5 bases). CDR3 length: 15 residues. The germline gives CDR1 SGHRS, CDR2 YFSETQ. Trimming stripped 0 bases from V and 1 base from J, with 10 bases between. The CDR3 region has the DNA TGCGCCAGCAGCTTGGACGACAGATTTAACTATGGCTACACCTTC. It specifies CASSLDDRFNYGYTF.

The V gene is TRBV7-6, the J gene TRBJ2-1, with a possible D match to TRBD2 (5 bases). Germline CDR1 SGHVS, CDR2 FNYEAQ. The ends were cut back, 6 bases at V and 8 bases at J, with 14 bases in the middle. This CDR3 has 13 amino acids. CDR3 in amino acids: CASSLGVLDEQFF. CDR3 sequence (DNA): TGTGCCAGCAGTCTCGGGGTGTTAGATGAGCAGTTCTTC. Complete variable domain (other parts from reference TRBV7-6 and TRBJ2-1): GAGVSQSPRYKVTKRGQDVALRCDPISGHVSLYWYRQALGQGPEFLTYFNYEAQQDKSGLPNDRFSAERPEGSISTLTIQRTEQRDSAMYRCASSLGVLDEQFFGPGTRLTVL.

The gene calls are TRBV6-1 and TRBJ2-3, with TRBD1 matching over 10 bases. Losses at the gene ends were 1 base for V and 0 bases for J; bases not matched to a gene: 10. This CDR3 comprises 19 residues. Germline V gene lookup returns CDR1 MNHNS and CDR2 SASEGT. The CDR3 DNA follows: TGTGCCAGCAGTGAAGAGGCGTGGGACAGGGGCTTCAGCACAGATACGCAGTATTTT. Translation: CASSEEAWDRGFSTDTQYF.

J is TRBJ2-3 and V is TRBV5-1, with D possibly matching TRBD2 (5 bases). CDR3 length: 14 residues. Germline V gene sequence: CDR1 SGHRS, CDR2 YFSETQ. V lost 2 bases, J lost 2 bases, and 9 bases lay in between. CDR3 DNA: TGCGCCAGCAGCTTCGGACTTACCACAGATACGCAGTATTTT. Protein: CASSFGLTTDTQYF.

As concerns this clone: The junction shows a germline mismatch at one end, possibly a read error. V and J are TRBV5-1 and TRBJ1-2, with D uncertain. Germline V gene lookup returns CDR1 SGHRS and CDR2 YFSETQ. CDR3 length: 13 amino acids. The CDR3 is CASTTNNNYGYTF. CDR3 DNA: TGTGCCAGCACGACTAATAATAACTATGGCTACACCTTC.

The chain combines TRBV6-5 with TRBJ2-1, with D tentatively TRBD2 (5 bases). Germline CDR1 and CDR2: MNHEY and SVGAGI. Trimming shortened V by 2 bases and J by 10 bases, and 18 bases separated the two germline ends. The CDR3 has 15 residues. The CDR3 DNA reads TGTGCCAGCAGTTACCGGGATCCTACAAATAGGGAGCAGTTCTTC. This codes for CASSYRDPTNREQFF.

J is TRBJ2-4 and V is TRBV29-1; D is unresolved. The CDR3 spans 16 residues. CDR1 SQVTM and CDR2 ANQGSEA come from the germline V gene. Trimming removed 0 bases from V and 3 bases from J, with 15 bases in between. Here the CDR3 reads CSVEDRQPLGKNIQYF. Here the CDR3 DNA reads TGCAGCGTTGAAGATCGGCAGCCATTGGGCAAAAACATTCAGTACTTC.

V usage is TRBV7-8 and J usage is TRBJ2-7, with D uncertain. CDR3 size: 11 residues. Germline V gene lookup returns CDR1 SGHVS and CDR2 FQNEAQ. V dropped 1 base and J dropped 6 bases, with 4 bases sitting between them. As DNA, the CDR3 is TGTGCCAGCAGCTTAGGGGCCGAGCAGTACTTC. Translating gives CASSLGAEQYF.

The chain uses TRBV7-8 and TRBJ2-7, with 8 bases fitting TRBD1. CDR1 and CDR2 (germline): SGHVS, FQNEAQ. Unmatched junction bases numbered 7, after V lost 5 bases and J lost 4 bases. The CDR3 consists of 14 residues. The CDR3 spells CASSKGQAYYEQYF. The CDR3 DNA follows: TGTGCCAGCAGCAAGGGACAGGCTTATTACGAGCAGTACTTC. The full variable domain, completed using reference TRBV7-8 and TRBJ2-7, is GAGVSQSPRYKVAKRGQDVALRCDPISGHVSLFWYQQALGQGPEFLTYFQNEAQLDKSGLPSDRFFAERPEGSVSTLKIQRTQQEDSAVYLCASSKGQAYYEQYFGPGTRLTVT.

V and J are TRBV11-2 and TRBJ1-1, with D tentatively TRBD1 (6 bases). Deletions cut 5 bases from V and 6 bases from J, with 16 bases between. Germline V gene lookup returns CDR1 SGHAT and CDR2 FQNNGV. The CDR3 length is 14 residues. For the CDR3, the DNA is TGTGCCAGCAGCCCTCACCTCCGGGGGCCTGAAGCTTTCTTT. It yields the protein CASSPHLRGPEAFF.